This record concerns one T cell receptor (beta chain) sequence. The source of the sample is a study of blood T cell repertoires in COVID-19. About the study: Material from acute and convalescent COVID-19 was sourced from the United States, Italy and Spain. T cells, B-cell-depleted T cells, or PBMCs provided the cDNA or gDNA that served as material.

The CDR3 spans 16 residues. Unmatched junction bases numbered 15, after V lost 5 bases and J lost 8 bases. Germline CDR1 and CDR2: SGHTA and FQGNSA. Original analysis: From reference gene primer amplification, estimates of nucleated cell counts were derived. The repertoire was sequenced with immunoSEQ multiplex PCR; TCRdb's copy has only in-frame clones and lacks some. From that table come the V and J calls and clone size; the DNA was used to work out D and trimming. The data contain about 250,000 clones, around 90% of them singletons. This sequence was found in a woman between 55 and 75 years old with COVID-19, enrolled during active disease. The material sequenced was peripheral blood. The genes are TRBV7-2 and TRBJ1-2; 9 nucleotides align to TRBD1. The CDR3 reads CASSPGTGSLGGGYTF. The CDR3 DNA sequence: TGTGCCAGCAGCCCGGGGACAGGGTCCCTGGGGGGGGGCTACACCTTC.